The TCR beta chain described here comes from a study of blood T cell repertoires in COVID-19. Germline V CDR1 and CDR2: SGDLS, YYNGEE. V shed 4 bases, J shed 6 bases, and the junction held 14 bases outside the gene matches. The CDR3 covers 17 residues. Sequencing was performed with immunoSEQ multiplex PCR; in TCRdb, only in-frame clones are kept and a portion is missing. This sample has over 300,000 clones, with roughly 89% found just once. The source material was peripheral blood. The source of this sequence is a man aged 18 to 30 with active or convalescent COVID-19. The V gene is TRBV9, the J gene TRBJ2-7; 12 bases fit TRBD1. CDR3 region: CASSPRGQGALFREQYF. CDR3 sequence (DNA): TGTGCCAGCAGCCCGAGGGGACAGGGGGCGTTATTCCGCGAGCAGTACTTC.